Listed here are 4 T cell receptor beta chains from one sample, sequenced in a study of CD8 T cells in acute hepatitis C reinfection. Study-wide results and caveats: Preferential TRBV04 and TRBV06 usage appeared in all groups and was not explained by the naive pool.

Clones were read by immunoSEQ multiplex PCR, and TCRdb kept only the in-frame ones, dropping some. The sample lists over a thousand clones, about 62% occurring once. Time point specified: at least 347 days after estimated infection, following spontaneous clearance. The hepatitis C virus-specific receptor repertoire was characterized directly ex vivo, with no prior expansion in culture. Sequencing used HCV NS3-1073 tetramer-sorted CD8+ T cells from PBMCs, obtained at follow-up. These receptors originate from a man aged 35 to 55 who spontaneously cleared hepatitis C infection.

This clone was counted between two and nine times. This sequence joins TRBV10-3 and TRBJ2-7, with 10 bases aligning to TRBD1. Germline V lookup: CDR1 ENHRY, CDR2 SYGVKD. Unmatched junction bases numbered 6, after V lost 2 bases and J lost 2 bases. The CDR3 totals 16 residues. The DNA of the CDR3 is TGTGCCATCAGTGAGACCCCGGGACAGGGGACCTACGAGCAGTACTTC. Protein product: CAISETPGQGTYEQYF.

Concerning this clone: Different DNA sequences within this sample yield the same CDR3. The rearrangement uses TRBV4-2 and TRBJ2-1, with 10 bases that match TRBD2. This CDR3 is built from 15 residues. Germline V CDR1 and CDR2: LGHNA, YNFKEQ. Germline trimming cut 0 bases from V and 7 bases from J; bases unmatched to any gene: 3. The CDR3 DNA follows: TGTGCCAGCAGCCAAGAAATAGCGGGAGGAAATGAGCAGTTCTTC. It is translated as CASSQEIAGGNEQFF.

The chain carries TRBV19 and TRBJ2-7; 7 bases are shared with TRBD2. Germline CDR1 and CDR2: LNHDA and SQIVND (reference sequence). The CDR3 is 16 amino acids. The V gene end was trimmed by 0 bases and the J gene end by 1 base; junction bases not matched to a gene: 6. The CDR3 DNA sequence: TGTGCCAGTAGTATAGAGGTCGGGGGGAGTTCCTACGAGCAGTACTTC. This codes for CASSIEVGGSSYEQYF.

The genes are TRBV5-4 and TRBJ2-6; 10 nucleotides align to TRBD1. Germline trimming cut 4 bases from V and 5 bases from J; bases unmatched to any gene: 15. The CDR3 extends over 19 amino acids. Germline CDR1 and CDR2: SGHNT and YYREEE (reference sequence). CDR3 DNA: TGTGCCAGCAGCCTCTTAGGTGGGACAGGGGACCCTAGGGCCAACGTCCTGACTTTC. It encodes CASSLLGGTGDPRANVLTF. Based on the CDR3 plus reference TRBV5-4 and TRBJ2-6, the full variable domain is ETGVTQSPTHLIKTRGQQVTLRCSSQSGHNTVSWYQQALGQGPQFIFQYYREEENGRGNFPPRFSGLQFPNYSSELNVNALELDDSALYLCASSLLGGTGDPRANVLTFGAGSRLTVL.